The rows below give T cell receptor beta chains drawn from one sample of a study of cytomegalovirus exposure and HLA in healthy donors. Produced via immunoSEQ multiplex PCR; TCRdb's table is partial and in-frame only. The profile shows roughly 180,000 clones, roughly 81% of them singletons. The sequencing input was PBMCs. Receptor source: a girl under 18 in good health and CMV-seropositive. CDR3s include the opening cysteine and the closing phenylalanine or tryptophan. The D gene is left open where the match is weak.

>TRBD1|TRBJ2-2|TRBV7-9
CASSSRQGTNTGELFF
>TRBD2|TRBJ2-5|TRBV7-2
CASSPGLAKETQYF
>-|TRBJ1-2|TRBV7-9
CASSLMAGADGYTF
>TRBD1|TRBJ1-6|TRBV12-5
CASGLVPKGETGIYNSPLHF
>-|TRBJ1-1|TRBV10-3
CAVRDTGNTEAFF
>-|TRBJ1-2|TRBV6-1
CASSGTIGYTF
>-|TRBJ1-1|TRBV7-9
CASSFPVGGDTEAFF
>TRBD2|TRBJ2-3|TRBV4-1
CASSQGYLLAGGSDTQYF
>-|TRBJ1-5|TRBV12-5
CASGLTHSGSGLGFSNSNQPQHF
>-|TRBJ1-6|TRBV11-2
CASSPTVPKNSPLHF
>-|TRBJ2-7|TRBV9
CASSGEPGQVYEQYF
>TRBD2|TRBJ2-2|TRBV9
CASSVVPRPMTGGPNTGELFF
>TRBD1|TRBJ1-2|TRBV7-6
CASSLGVPGTGQGDGYTF
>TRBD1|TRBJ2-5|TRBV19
CASRLDGDRGPQYF
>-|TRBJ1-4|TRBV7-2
CASSPSVPTRSEKLFF
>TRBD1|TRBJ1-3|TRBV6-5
CASRQETGSGNTIYF
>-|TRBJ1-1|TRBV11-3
CASSFSAPGEAFF
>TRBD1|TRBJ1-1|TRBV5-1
CASSAGTANTEAFF
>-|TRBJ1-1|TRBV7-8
CASSLDSFDTEAFF
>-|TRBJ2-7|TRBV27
CASSPSPGYEQYF